Described below is a single T cell receptor beta chain sequence and its context. The germline CDR1 and CDR2 sequences are SGHRS and YFSETQ. This CDR3 contains 16 residues. The V and J ends lost 2 bases and 4 bases, in that order; junction bases with no gene match: 10. Sequencing used immunoSEQ multiplex PCR; TCRdb keeps in-frame clones, though not all of them. The sample holds about 200,000 clones, around 85% seen once. The data derive from a study of blood T cell repertoires in COVID-19. Participant age was about 18 to 89 years, and participants resided in about two dozen US areas. The rearrangement joins TRBV5-1 to TRBJ2-5; 8 bases map to TRBD1. This receptor was taken from a middle-aged man who had recovered from COVID-19. The specimen was PBMCs or T cells enriched from blood (not recorded which). The CDR3 sequence: CASSLTPGQVGETQYF. The CDR3 region has the DNA TGCGCCAGCAGCTTAACTCCGGGACAGGTCGGAGAGACCCAGTACTTC.